Listed below are T cell receptor beta chains from one sample, sequenced in a study of early T cells in non-severe SARS-CoV-2 infection. TCRdb passed the 5' RACE reads through MiXCR, listing each CDR3 protein once. The table lists about 56,000 distinct CDR3 sequences, over 12% of them singletons. Sample: whole blood, taken at baseline. These receptors were obtained from an adult who was a healthcare worker with PCR-confirmed SARS-CoV-2 infection or an uninfected control (not recorded which). Each CDR3 is given with its conserved first and last residue. The D gene is left open where the match is weak. Clone size is stated in some rows and not others, as once, few, many or a class when expanded.

clone size | J gene | V gene | D gene | CDR3 protein | CDR3 DNA
. | TRBJ2-1 | TRBV20-1 | . | CSARDQRSYNEQFF | TGCAGTGCTAGAGATCAGCGTTCCTACAATGAGCAGTTCTTC
few | TRBJ2-5 | TRBV27 | TRBD2 | CASSSWTSQETQYF | TGTGCCAGCAGTTCTTGGACTAGCCAAGAGACCCAGTACTTC
few | TRBJ2-7 | TRBV25-1 | TRBD1 | CASSGRFRGRYEQYF | TGTGCCAGCAGTGGAAGATTCAGGGGGCGGTACGAGCAGTACTTC
few | TRBJ2-2 | TRBV20-1 | TRBD1 | CSAKGANTGELFF | TGCAGTGCTAAGGGGGCAAACACCGGGGAGCTGTTTTTT
. | TRBJ1-1 | TRBV29-1 | . | CSVMTRNTEAFF | TGCAGCGTTATGACGAGGAACACTGAAGCTTTCTTT
. | TRBJ1-6 | TRBV12-3/TRBV12-4 | . | CASSLSDSGVTLHF | TGTGCCAGCAGTTTATCCGACAGTGGGGTCACCCTCCACTTT
. | TRBJ2-5 | TRBV7-8 | . | CASSTRQSTEETQYF | TGTGCCAGCAGCACCAGACAGAGTACGGAAGAGACCCAGTACTTC
many | TRBJ2-7 | TRBV2 | . | CASSVQRSSYEQYF | TGTGCCAGCAGTGTCCAGCGTAGCTCCTACGAGCAGTACTTC
. | TRBJ1-3 | TRBV11-2 | . | CASSLGGNTIYF | TGTGCCAGCAGCCTGGGTGGAAACACCATATATTTT
. | TRBJ2-6 | TRBV6-6 | TRBD1 | CASSSQGQNSGANVLTF | TGTGCCAGCAGTTCACAGGGACAGAACTCTGGGGCCAACGTCCTGACTTTC
. | TRBJ1-2 | TRBV2 | . | CASSDVPYYGYTF | TGTGCCAGCAGTGACGTCCCTTACTATGGCTACACCTTC
. | TRBJ2-3 | TRBV15 | . | CATSTEAYLGTQYF | TGTGCCACCAGCACCGAAGCGTACTTAGGTACGCAGTATTTT
few | TRBJ2-3 | TRBV4-1 | TRBD1 | CASSQFWPRGPTDTQYF | TGCGCCAGCAGCCAATTCTGGCCCAGGGGGCCCACAGATACGCAGTATTTT
. | TRBJ2-7 | TRBV9 | . | CASSVASGGTTYEQYF | TGTGCCAGCAGCGTAGCCTCAGGGGGGACAACCTACGAGCAGTACTTC
. | TRBJ2-7 | TRBV3-1 | TRBD2 | CASSQDVRLALYEQYF | TGTGCCAGCAGCCAAGATGTGAGACTAGCACTCTACGAGCAGTACTTC
few | TRBJ2-5 | TRBV11-2 | . | CASSWSYEASGAGTQYF | TGTGCCAGCAGCTGGAGCTACGAAGCAAGTGGGGCAGGGACCCAGTACTTC
. | TRBJ2-7 | TRBV20-1 | TRBD2 | CSAVGDPGLATSYEQYF | TGCAGTGCCGTCGGTGACCCGGGACTAGCGACCTCCTACGAGCAGTACTTC
. | TRBJ2-1 | TRBV7-2 | TRBD2 | CASGTSASYNEQFF | TGTGCCAGCGGAACTAGCGCGTCCTACAATGAGCAGTTCTTC
few | TRBJ2-4 | TRBV2 | . | CASKRRDQAIQYF | TGTGCCAGCAAGCGCAGGGACCAGGCCATTCAGTACTTC
few | TRBJ1-1 | TRBV7-2 | . | CASSLAKQGTEAFF | TGTGCCAGCAGCTTGGCCAAGCAGGGTACTGAAGCTTTCTTT
. | TRBJ2-7 | TRBV20-1 | . | CSASGGNYEQYF | TGCAGTGCTAGCGGCGGGAACTACGAGCAGTACTTC
many | TRBJ2-3 | TRBV6-1 | . | CASAVGTSTDTQYF | TGTGCCAGCGCTGTAGGGACGAGCACAGATACGCAGTATTTT
. | TRBJ1-1 | TRBV19 | . | CASSMAPMNTEAFF | TGTGCCAGTAGTATGGCACCCATGAACACTGAAGCTTTCTTT
few | TRBJ1-1 | TRBV5-1 | . | CASSQTSPNTEAFF | TGCGCCAGCAGCCAGACGTCACCAAACACTGAAGCTTTCTTT
many | TRBJ2-1 | TRBV6-1 | TRBD2 | CASSTGTSGYNEQFF | TGTGCCAGCAGTACCGGGACTAGCGGCTACAATGAGCAGTTCTTC
few | TRBJ1-3 | TRBV9 | . | CASSVSSGNTIYF | TGTGCCAGCAGCGTATCTTCTGGAAACACCATATATTTT
. | TRBJ2-1 | TRBV29-1 | TRBD2 | CSVEGSGSSYNEQFF | TGCAGCGTTGAAGGTAGCGGGAGCTCCTACAATGAGCAGTTCTTC
. | TRBJ2-7 | TRBV7-8 | TRBD2 | CASSQTSGGAIPYEQYF | TGTGCCAGCAGCCAAACTAGCGGGGGGGCTATCCCCTACGAGCAGTACTTC
. | TRBJ2-7 | TRBV5-1 | . | CASSPEADSSYEQYF | TGCGCCAGCAGCCCAGAAGCGGACTCTTCCTACGAGCAGTACTTC
many | TRBJ2-3 | TRBV11-2 | . | CASSLDLSDTQYF | TGTGCCAGCAGCTTAGATCTCTCCGATACGCAGTATTTT
many | TRBJ2-5 | TRBV20-1 | TRBD2 | CSARGLAGRQETQYF | TGCAGTGCGAGGGGACTAGCGGGAAGACAAGAGACCCAGTACTTC
few | TRBJ2-1 | TRBV7-3 | . | CASSLMAGRSYNEQFF | TGTGCCAGCAGCTTAATGGCGGGCCGAAGCTACAATGAGCAGTTCTTC
. | TRBJ2-3 | TRBV28 | . | CASSPPFSTDTQYF | TGTGCCAGCAGCCCCCCCTTTTCCACAGATACGCAGTATTTT
few | TRBJ2-5 | TRBV3-1 | . | CASRQLRETQYF | TGTGCCAGCAGACAACTTCGGGAGACCCAGTACTTC
many | TRBJ2-1 | TRBV5-6 | TRBD2 | CASRELRTSGAFYNEQFF | TGTGCCAGCAGGGAGTTAAGGACTAGCGGGGCGTTTTACAATGAGCAGTTCTTC